The TCR beta chain described here comes from a study of T-cell reconstitution after alpha-beta-depleted transplantation in children. General observations from the study: At day 60, the high TCRbeta diversity found in some patients originated from recipient T cells and thymic progenitors that had survived. T-cell counts and diversity at one year post-transplant came mainly from newly produced T cells. Reportedly, alpha-beta T cells present about two months post-transplant originated from several hundred expanded clones of graft origin.

In its sample, this clonotype was seen many times. The antigen remains unidentified. From germline, CDR1 is MNHEY and CDR2 SMNVEV (reference sequence). The V segment lost 10 bases and the J segment 3 bases; nucleotides outside the gene matches: 9. This CDR3 is 14 amino acids long. The TCRbeta library was prepared with unique molecular identifiers. TCRdb reprocessed the PCR reads via MiXCR and lists one record per CDR3 protein. The data hold around 670,000 distinct CDR3 sequences, with roughly 13% observed a single time. The V gene is TRBV27, the J gene TRBJ2-7; 10 bases line up with TRBD2. This specimen consisted of PBMCs, obtained before TCRalphabeta/CD19-depleted stem cell transplant. This sequence was found in a girl aged 2 to 9 with congenital amegakaryocytic thrombocytopenia, due to receive a stem cell transplant. CDR3 sequence: CAKLAGEWDYEQYF. For the CDR3, the DNA is TGTGCCAAGCTAGCGGGAGAGTGGGACTACGAGCAGTACTTC.